This entry lists 28 T cell receptor beta chains sequenced from one sample in a study of regulatory T cells in long-lasting Graves disease. Arm-PCR of CDR3 regions and iRepertoire HTBI primers were the basis on which TCR beta libraries were built. Each CDR3 protein gets one entry after TCRdb re-called the multiplex PCR reads with MiXCR. The sample yields some 470,000 distinct CDR3 sequences, 20% to 25% seen once. Time point denoted: persistent/refractory GD, antithyroid drugs over 5 years with positive TRAb. Extracted PBMC RNA gave rise to the TCR library. The material sequenced was peripheral blood mononuclear cells (PBMCs), taken when the disease was refractory, from a patient treated with antithyroid drugs. Receptors originate from a female donor with Graves disease.

This clonotype was found a few times. V and J are TRBV7-2 and TRBJ1-1, with TRBD1 as a possible D gene (6 bases). The CDR3 is 13 residues long. Trimming shortened V by 5 bases and J by 11 bases, and 18 bases separated the two germline ends. The germline CDR1 and CDR2 sequences are SGHTA and FQGNSA. The CDR3 sequence is CASSDVQGTRAFF. The CDR3 DNA sequence: TGTGCCAGCAGCGATGTACAGGGAACGAGGGCTTTCTTT.

The V call is TRBV28, the J call TRBJ2-5; 7 bases fit TRBD1. With V trimmed by 5 bases and J by 4 bases, 10 bases remained unmatched. Per germline, CDR1 MDHEN and CDR2 SYDVKM. The CDR3 spans 15 residues. Here the CDR3 reads CASSIIQGIGETQYF. The CDR3 DNA sequence: TGTGCCAGCAGTATCATACAGGGGATCGGAGAGACCCAGTACTTC.

This sequence joins TRBV3-1 and TRBJ2-4; D perhaps matches TRBD1 (5 bases). V was clipped by 4 bases and J by 12 bases, with 16 bases between them. The CDR3 length is 13 residues. Germline loops: CDR1 LGHDT, CDR2 YNNKEL (reference sequence). CDR3 loop: CASSRDQWGAQYF. Here the CDR3 DNA reads TGTGCCAGCAGCCGAGATCAATGGGGCGCTCAGTACTTC.

This clonotype was detected ten times or more. The chain is built from TRBV28 and TRBJ1-1, with 7 bases fitting TRBD1. CDR1 MDHEN and CDR2 SYDVKM come from the germline V gene. Trimming at V came to 6 bases and at J to 1 base, leaving 5 bases not matched to a gene. The CDR3 has 14 amino acids. In DNA, the CDR3 is TGTGCCAGCAGCTTTTCAGGGGGGAACACTGAAGCTTTCTTT. Translation: CASSFSGGNTEAFF.

This clonotype was observed many times. This CDR3 is CASSLLGGSSQETQYF. The CDR3 DNA is TGTGCCAGCAGCTTATTGGGGGGAAGCTCCCAAGAGACCCAGTACTTC. The gene calls are TRBV7-2 and TRBJ2-5, with TRBD2 as a possible D gene (6 bases). The CDR3 totals 16 residues. CDR1 and CDR2 (germline): SGHTA, FQGNSA. Trimming pared 2 bases from V and 1 base from J, leaving 14 bases between.

This clonotype was observed a handful of times. The chain couples TRBV28 to TRBJ2-7, with a weak D call TRBD2 (6 bases). Between the trimmed V and J ends, which lost 2 bases and 2 bases, there was a span of 13 bases. Germline-derived CDR1 and CDR2 are MDHEN and SYDVKM. CDR3 length equals 15 residues. This chain's CDR3 is CASSLTGTLPYEQYF. The CDR3 bases are TGTGCCAGCAGTTTAACCGGGACTCTCCCCTACGAGCAGTACTTC.

This clonotype has ten or more counts. The chain couples TRBV28 to TRBJ1-4, with a possible D match to TRBD1 (6 bases). This CDR3 has 16 residues. Between the trimmed V and J ends, which lost 1 base and 2 bases, there was a span of 11 bases. Germline V gene lookup returns CDR1 MDHEN and CDR2 SYDVKM. CDR3 sequence reads: CASSLYRVSTNEKLFF. The CDR3 DNA reads TGTGCCAGCAGTTTATACAGGGTGTCGACTAATGAAAAACTGTTTTTT.

This clonotype showed up many times. This chain links TRBV28 with TRBJ2-4, with TRBD2 identical over 8 bases. This CDR3 is 17 amino acids long. Per the germline V gene, CDR1 is MDHEN and CDR2 is SYDVKM. J was trimmed by 0 bases and V by 3 bases; bases with no gene match: 7. This chain's CDR3 is CASSLPEAGGAKNIQYF. In DNA form, the CDR3 reads TGTGCCAGCAGTTTGCCCGAGGCGGGGGGAGCCAAAAACATTCAGTACTTC.

This clonotype has ten or more counts. The J gene is TRBJ1-2, the V gene TRBV20-1; 8 bases line up with TRBD1. The CDR3 loop spans 15 amino acids. CDR1 DFQATT and CDR2 SNEGSKA come from the germline V gene (reference sequence). The junction had 9 bases not matched to a gene; V was cut back by 3 bases and J by 3 bases. CDR3 nucleotides: TGCAGTGCTAGGCCCGGACAGGGAAAGGACTATGGCTACACCTTC. Translation: CSARPGQGKDYGYTF.

Many counts were recorded for this clonotype. This chain joins TRBV7-6 and TRBJ1-1; D might be TRBD1 (5 bases). The V and J ends lost 4 bases and 5 bases respectively, with 17 bases between them. This CDR3 has 15 residues. CDR1 is SGHVS, CDR2 FNYEAQ, per germline. As DNA, the CDR3 is TGTGCCAGCAGCTCTCTGGACGTCGGGGGAACTGAAGCTTTCTTT. Translating gives CASSSLDVGGTEAFF.

The sample holds many counts of this clonotype. The chain recombines TRBV28 with TRBJ1-1, with D maybe TRBD1 (5 bases). V dropped 5 bases and J dropped 3 bases, with 19 bases sitting between them. The germline gives CDR1 MDHEN, CDR2 SYDVKM. This CDR3 is 16 amino acids long. CDR3 protein: CASSPRIWGGYTEAFF. For the CDR3, the DNA is TGTGCCAGCAGTCCCCGGATTTGGGGCGGGTACACTGAAGCTTTCTTT.

The V call is TRBV5-1, the J call TRBJ2-7, with D tentatively TRBD1 (6 bases). The ends were cut back, 4 bases at V and 0 bases at J, with 17 bases in the middle. Germline CDR1 and CDR2: SGHRS and YFSETQ. The CDR3 loop spans 16 amino acids. The CDR3 DNA reads TGCGCCAGCAGCACATCGACAGGTCTTAGCTCCTACGAGCAGTACTTC. Protein sequence: CASSTSTGLSSYEQYF.

The J gene is TRBJ1-2, the V gene TRBV19; perhaps TRBD1 as D (5 bases). Germline V gene sequence: CDR1 LNHDA, CDR2 SQIVND (reference sequence). CDR3 size: 15 residues. With 3 bases removed from V and 7 bases from J, the gap between germline ends came to 18 bases. CDR3 DNA: TGTGCCAGTAGTATTGACCACAGGATTCCGACTGGCTACACCTTC. Residues: CASSIDHRIPTGYTF.

At least ten counts were recorded for this clonotype. V is TRBV2 and J is TRBJ1-1; 8 bases agree with TRBD1. V trimming: 3 bases; J trimming: 0 bases; junction bases outside the gene matches: 15. Looked up from germline, CDR1 is SNHLY and CDR2 is FYNNEI. The CDR3 loop spans 19 amino acids. This CDR3 reads CASSEYWTGNAQMNTEAFF. The CDR3, as DNA: TGTGCCAGCAGTGAGTACTGGACAGGGAACGCCCAGATGAACACTGAAGCTTTCTTT.

The chain carries TRBV5-1 and TRBJ2-5, with 10 nucleotides matching TRBD2. V was clipped by 0 bases and J by 5 bases; unmatched bases: 4. Germline lookup yields CDR1 SGHRS and CDR2 YFSETQ. There are 15 residues in the CDR3. The CDR3 reads CASSLEPSGGETQYF. In DNA, the CDR3 is TGCGCCAGCAGCTTGGAACCTAGCGGGGGTGAGACCCAGTACTTC.

The rearrangement uses TRBV7-9 and TRBJ1-3; D remains unclear. The CDR3 is 13 residues long. Germline values: CDR1 SEHNR, CDR2 FQNEAQ (reference sequence). Trimming took 8 bases from V and 3 from J, leaving 11 bases between them. The CDR3 DNA is TGTGCCAGCGGCATCGGAAATGGAAACACCATATATTTT. Amino acids: CASGIGNGNTIYF.

For this clonotype: This clone may be a read error of a much larger clone one base away. J is TRBJ1-5 and V is TRBV6-2 or TRBV6-3; D might be TRBD1 (5 bases). CDR1 is MNHEY and CDR2 is SVGEGT in the germline V gene. This CDR3 has 17 amino acids. The CDR3 loop is CASSYTGAGYSDQPQHF. Written as DNA, the CDR3 is TGTGCCAGCAGTTACACCGGGGCAGGGTATAGCGATCAGCCCCAGCATTTT.

CDR3 DNA: TGTGCCAGCAGCCATGACAGGGAGAGAAACACCATATATTTT. Its protein is CASSHDRERNTIYF. The chain joins TRBV7-9 to TRBJ1-3; 7 bases are a match to TRBD1. Trimming cost V 5 bases and J 5 bases; bases outside gene matches: 6. CDR1 is SEHNR and CDR2 is FQNEAQ in the germline V gene (reference sequence). The CDR3 runs to 14 residues.

This clonotype was observed once. One base away lies a much larger clone, so this may be a sequencing read error. J is TRBJ2-7 and V is TRBV28; no firm D call. The CDR3 extends over 14 amino acids. Germline V CDR1 and CDR2: MDHEN, SYDVKM. Written as DNA, the CDR3 is TGTACCAGCAGTTCGGGCAGTGTCATTTACGAGCAGTACTTC. It is translated as CTSSSGSVIYEQYF.

A remark on this clonotype: A read error may explain this, as a much larger clone is one base away. V and J are TRBV28 and TRBJ2-7, with D perhaps TRBD1 (5 bases). The germline gives CDR1 MDHEN, CDR2 SYDVKM. The CDR3 contains 15 residues. V gave up 2 bases and J gave up 4 bases, with 15 bases separating them. The CDR3 loop reads CASSLAREGAYEQYF. For the CDR3, the DNA is TGTGCCAGCAGTTTAGCCAGGGAAGGGGCATACGAGCAGTACTTC. Complete variable domain (other parts from reference TRBV28 and TRBJ2-7): DVKVTQSSRYLVKRTGEKVFLECVQDMDHENMFWYRQDPGLGLRLIYFSYDVKMKEKGDIPEGYSVSREKKERFSLILESASTNQTSMYLCASSLAREGAYEQYFGPGTRLTVT.

This clonotype has at least ten counts. The chain is built from TRBV15 and TRBJ2-7, with D perhaps TRBD1 (6 bases). CDR1 is LNHNV and CDR2 is YYDKDF in the germline V gene (reference sequence). V was pared by 11 bases and J by 2 bases, with 13 bases between. The CDR3 spans 12 residues. The chain's CDR3 is CALFGQTYEQYF. CDR3 bases: TGTGCCCTTTTCGGACAGACCTACGAGCAGTACTTC.

The chain carries TRBV7-9 and TRBJ2-2; D is unresolved. Germline CDR1 is SEHNR and CDR2 is FQNEAQ (reference sequence). The CDR3 has 16 amino acids. The ends were cut back, 2 bases at V and 6 bases at J, with 16 bases in the middle. The CDR3 coding sequence is TGTGCCAGCAGCTTAATACAGAGTGTCAACGCCGGGGAGCTGTTTTTT. Translated, it gives CASSLIQSVNAGELFF.

J is TRBJ1-5 and V is TRBV6-2 or TRBV6-3; the D is unclear. This CDR3 region has 13 residues. V was shortened by 5 bases and J by 4 bases, with 9 bases between the two germline ends. Germline CDR1 MNHEY, CDR2 SVGEGT. CDR3 amino acids: CASSEYENQPQHF. CDR3 in DNA: TGTGCCAGCAGTGAATACGAAAATCAGCCCCAGCATTTT.

The rearrangement links TRBV5-5 to TRBJ2-7, with D tentatively TRBD2 (6 bases). CDR1 is SGHKS and CDR2 is YYEKEE in the germline V gene (reference sequence). V lost 4 bases to trimming and J lost 3 bases, with 17 bases between them. The CDR3 length is 15 residues. The CDR3 region is CASSGGPPNLYEQYF. Here the CDR3 DNA reads TGTGCCAGCAGCGGAGGGCCTCCAAACCTCTACGAGCAGTACTTC.

Many counts were recorded for this clonotype. The chain is built from TRBV13 and TRBJ2-7; a weak D match, TRBD2 (6 bases). The CDR3 is 13 residues long. Trimming removed 7 bases from V and 3 bases from J, with 13 bases in between. The germline gives CDR1 PRHDT, CDR2 FYEKMQ (reference sequence). CDR3 residues: CASTGGVSYEQYF. The CDR3 coding sequence is TGTGCCAGCACCGGCGGGGTTAGCTACGAGCAGTACTTC.

As DNA, the CDR3 is TGTGCCAGTATGGGCAGGACGAACACCGGGGAGCTGTTTTTT. It is translated as CASMGRTNTGELFF. The chain recombines TRBV19 with TRBJ2-2; D ambiguous. Germline CDR1 and CDR2: LNHDA and SQIVND (reference sequence). Trimming removed 7 bases from V and 0 bases from J, with 9 bases in between. The CDR3 contains 14 residues.

This clonotype was seen at least ten times. This rearrangement joins TRBV7-8 to TRBJ2-4; TRBD2 aligns across 14 bases. The CDR3 sequence is 17 residues long. The germline CDR1 and CDR2 sequences are SGHVS and FQNEAQ. After removal of 6 bases from V and 7 bases from J, the junction contained 11 bases not matched to a gene. The CDR3 region has the DNA TGTGCCAGCAGGAGGGAGGGACTAGCGGGAGTACGGAACATTCAGTACTTC. Translation: CASRREGLAGVRNIQYF.

This clonotype has a count of ten or more. J is TRBJ2-7 and V is TRBV6-2 or TRBV6-3; 13 bases map to TRBD2. J lost 2 bases, V lost 4 bases, and 8 bases had no gene match. Per the germline V gene, CDR1 is MNHEY and CDR2 is SVGEGT. The CDR3 length is 17 residues. CDR3 sequence reads: CASSSSLGLAGAYEQYF. The CDR3 bases are TGTGCCAGCAGTTCTTCCCTTGGACTAGCGGGAGCCTACGAGCAGTACTTC.